One sample yielded the 14 T cell receptor beta chains listed below, sequenced in a study of shared clonotypes between healthy human individuals. The assay was immunoSEQ multiplex PCR, and TCRdb's table has in-frame clones only and misses some. The sample holds 1,500,000 or so clones, roughly 95% seen once. Sequenced input: naive CD4+ T cells sorted from blood. The subset is: CD45RA+ positively selected. The source is a man aged 25 to 45 in good health.

This rearrangement joins TRBV11-3 to TRBJ2-5; D assignment may be TRBD1 or TRBD2 (5 bases each). In germline, CDR1 is SGHNT, CDR2 YENEEA. The CDR3 is 14 residues long. Between the trimmed V and J ends, which lost 6 bases and 8 bases, there was a span of 19 bases. The chain's CDR3 is CASSPYRDGVTQYF. CDR3 coding DNA: TGTGCCAGCAGTCCTTACCGGGACGGCGTAACCCAGTACTTC. The full variable domain, in which reference TRBV11-3 and TRBJ2-5 provide the parts outside the CDR3, is EAGVVQSPRYKIIEKKQPVAFWCNPISGHNTLYWYLQNLGQGPELLIRYENEEAVDDSQLPKDRFSAERLKGVDSTLKIQPAELGDSAVYLCASSPYRDGVTQYFGPGTRLLVL.

Comment on this clone: One junction end disagrees with the germline gene, perhaps due to a read error. This chain uses TRBV28 with TRBJ2-7, with TRBD1 as a possible D gene (7 bases). Per the germline V gene, CDR1 is MDHEN and CDR2 is SYDVKM. The CDR3 spans 13 residues. The CDR3 protein is CASMTLTRGALNF. CDR3 nucleotide sequence: TGTGCCAGCATGACTCTCACCAGGGGGGCCCTCAACTTC.

A word on this clone: The same CDR3 is also encoded by other DNA sequences in this sample. The J gene is TRBJ1-1, the V gene TRBV28, with 11 nucleotides matching TRBD1. The length of the CDR3 is 16 residues. J gave up 1 base and V 5 bases, and 6 bases lay outside the gene matches. Germline CDR1 reads MDHEN; CDR2 reads SYDVKM. DNA for the CDR3: TGTGCCAGCAGTAAGGACAGGGGGCGAAGGAACACTGAAGCTTTCTTT. It codes for CASSKDRGRRNTEAFF.

This clone was seen a single time. The chain employs TRBV30 and TRBJ2-2; weak D call: TRBD1 (6 bases). Trimming removed 5 bases at V and 3 bases at J, with 19 bases between. CDR1 and CDR2 from the germline V gene are GTSNPN and SVGIG (reference sequence). The CDR3 extends over 16 amino acids. CDR3 coding DNA: TGTGCCTGGGGACAGTCGGTCTTGGCTGACACCGGGGAGCTGTTTTTT. Translated: CAWGQSVLADTGELFF.

The chain carries TRBV7-6 and TRBJ2-7; 8 bases are a match to TRBD1. The ends lost 5 bases at V and 6 bases at J; junction bases unmatched: 9. Germline CDR1 and CDR2: SGHVS and FNYEAQ. CDR3 size: 14 residues. The CDR3 region is CASSARQGSSEQYF. CDR3 DNA: TGTGCCAGCAGCGCCCGACAGGGGAGTAGCGAGCAGTACTTC. Looking up the rest from reference TRBV7-6 and TRBJ2-7 gives the full variable domain: GAGVSQSPRYKVTKRGQDVALRCDPISGHVSLYWYRQALGQGPEFLTYFNYEAQQDKSGLPNDRFSAERPEGSISTLTIQRTEQRDSAMYRCASSARQGSSEQYFGPGTRLTVT.

The chain recombines TRBV5-1 with TRBJ2-2; D remains unclear. There are 14 residues in the CDR3. Germline V CDR1 and CDR2: SGHRS, YFSETQ. Between the trimmed V and J ends, which lost 5 bases and 1 base, there was a span of 9 bases. CDR3 nucleotide sequence: TGCGCCAGCAGGGAGCCTGGGAACACCGGGGAGCTGTTTTTT. This translates into CASREPGNTGELFF.

A few counts support this clone. The rearrangement joins TRBV10-3 to TRBJ1-1, with a tentative D call TRBD1 (5 bases). Germline V gene data show CDR1 as ENHRY and CDR2 as SYGVKD. Trimming removed 3 bases at V and 1 base at J, with 6 bases between. CDR3 length equals 13 residues. CDR3 sequence reads: CAISERGNTEAFF. As DNA, the CDR3 is TGTGCCATCAGTGAAAGGGGGAACACTGAAGCTTTCTTT.

The V and J genes are TRBV6-5 and TRBJ2-1; unclear D gene. The germline gives CDR1 MNHEY, CDR2 SVGAGI. The CDR3 totals 14 residues. The V end lost 5 bases, the J end lost 0 bases, and 8 bases lay between the germline ends. CDR3 in amino acids: CASSSLLSYNEQFF. The CDR3 DNA follows: TGTGCCAGCAGTAGCCTCCTCTCCTACAATGAGCAGTTCTTC.

CDR3 residues: CATSRDPQGAVQYF. DNA of the CDR3: TGTGCCACCAGCAGAGATCCACAGGGGGCCGTGCAGTACTTC. J is TRBJ2-7 and V is TRBV15, with 9 bases fitting TRBD1. The trim removed 0 bases at V and 9 bases at J, leaving 6 bases unmatched. From germline, CDR1 is LNHNV and CDR2 YYDKDF (reference sequence). This CDR3 contains 14 residues.

The rearrangement joins TRBV7-2 to TRBJ2-5, with unresolved D. Germline values: CDR1 SGHTA, CDR2 FQGNSA. This CDR3 has 12 amino acids. Trimming removed 5 bases from V and 5 bases from J, with 9 bases in between. The CDR3 region is CASSPSRETQYF. The CDR3 DNA reads as TGTGCCAGCAGCCCTTCCAGGGAGACCCAGTACTTC.

This chain links TRBV19 with TRBJ1-5; D is unresolved. The germline gives CDR1 LNHDA, CDR2 SQIVND (reference sequence). This CDR3 is built from 14 residues. Between the trimmed V and J ends, which lost 7 bases and 11 bases, there was a span of 21 bases. CDR3 DNA: TGTGCCAGTACCCTGGCGGGCGTCAAGACGGCCCAGCATTTT. Protein sequence: CASTLAGVKTAQHF. Together with reference TRBV19 and TRBJ1-5, the CDR3 gives the full variable domain: DGGITQSPKYLFRKEGQNVTLSCEQNLNHDAMYWYRQDPGQGLRLIYYSQIVNDFQKGDIAEGYSVSREKKESFPLTVTSAQKNPTAFYLCASTLAGVKTAQHFGDGTRLSIL.

Note on this clone: Other DNA sequences in the same sample also yield this CDR3. This chain links TRBV4-3 with TRBJ2-7; tentatively, D is TRBD2 (6 bases). V lost 4 bases and J lost 0, with 10 bases in between. The CDR3 length is 14 residues. Germline V gene lookup returns CDR1 LGHNA and CDR2 YSLEER. The CDR3 bases are TGCGCCAGCAGCCCCACTAGCAGCTCCTACGAGCAGTACTTC. Translating it yields CASSPTSSSYEQYF.

The V call is TRBV5-1, the J call TRBJ2-1; D is perhaps TRBD1 or TRBD2 (5 bases each). The V end was cut by 6 bases, the J end by 2 bases, with 15 bases between. Germline loops: CDR1 SGHRS, CDR2 YFSETQ. The CDR3 covers 15 residues. CDR3 sequence (DNA): TGCGCCAGCACCACTACGGGGACCACCTACAATGAGCAGTTCTTC. Translating it yields CASTTTGTTYNEQFF.

V gene TRBV4-1 combines with J gene TRBJ2-1; TRBD2 aligns across 12 bases. This CDR3 is built from 17 residues. Germline V lookup: CDR1 MGHRA, CDR2 YSYEKL. J lost 9 bases, V lost 0 bases, and 9 bases had no gene match. CDR3 DNA sequence: TGCGCCAGCAGCCAAGATGTGTGGACTAGCGGGATCAGTGAGCAGTTCTTC. This gives the protein CASSQDVWTSGISEQFF.